This TCR beta chain appears in the sequencing data of a study of T cell responses to AZD1222 COVID-19 vaccine. Germline V gene lookup returns CDR1 ENHRY and CDR2 SYGVKD. The CDR3 has 12 amino acids. V was clipped by 9 bases and J by 2 bases; unmatched bases: 2. Study-wide results and caveats: Clonal diversity was possibly underestimated; the donors were predominantly white British and more often female. Increases in Spike-specific TCR breadth and depth were seen after two AZD1222 doses. Close to half of spike-specific TCRs reportedly recognize unmutated variant regions.

Using immunoSEQ multiplex PCR, the repertoire was profiled, and TCRdb retains in-frame clones only, with some absent. The sample yields about 120,000 clones, roughly nine tenths seen once. Concerning this clone itself: The antigen is not known.

This specimen consisted of peripheral blood, obtained 28 days after the second AZD1222 dose. The sequence was obtained from an adult who received the AZD1222 COVID-19 vaccine. The chain employs TRBV10-3 and TRBJ2-7, with 9 positions matching TRBD1. CDR3 sequence (DNA): TGTGCCATAGGGACAGGGCCCTACGAGCAGTACTTC. Its translation: CAIGTGPYEQYF.